This T cell receptor (beta chain) stems from a study of T cell responses to AZD1222 COVID-19 vaccine. Study-level results: The study found Spike-specific TCR breadth and depth rose after two AZD1222 doses. Clonal diversity was possibly underestimated; the donors were predominantly white British and more often female. Nearly half of spike-specific TCRs reportedly target variant regions that are unmutated in the B.1.351 and B.1.1.7 variants. All repertoire sampling was performed exclusively after the peak T cell response.

Profiled with immunoSEQ multiplex PCR; TCRdb holds only in-frame clones, not every one. There are roughly 100,000 clones in the sample; 93% occur only once, and approximately 4.7% lies in the top ten. With regard to this clone: Its target is unknown.

The V gene's germline CDR1 is MGHRA and CDR2 YSYEKL. CDR3 size: 15 residues. V gave up 0 bases and J gave up 6 bases; unmatched junction bases: 6. The sequenced sample was peripheral blood, obtained on day 0 of AZD1222 vaccination. The sequence derives from an adult in good health. V and J are TRBV4-1 and TRBJ1-2, with 8 bases aligning to TRBD1. For the CDR3, the DNA is TGCGCCAGCAGCCAAGAGGGCAGGGGGCTGGATGGCTACACCTTC. Residues: CASSQEGRGLDGYTF.